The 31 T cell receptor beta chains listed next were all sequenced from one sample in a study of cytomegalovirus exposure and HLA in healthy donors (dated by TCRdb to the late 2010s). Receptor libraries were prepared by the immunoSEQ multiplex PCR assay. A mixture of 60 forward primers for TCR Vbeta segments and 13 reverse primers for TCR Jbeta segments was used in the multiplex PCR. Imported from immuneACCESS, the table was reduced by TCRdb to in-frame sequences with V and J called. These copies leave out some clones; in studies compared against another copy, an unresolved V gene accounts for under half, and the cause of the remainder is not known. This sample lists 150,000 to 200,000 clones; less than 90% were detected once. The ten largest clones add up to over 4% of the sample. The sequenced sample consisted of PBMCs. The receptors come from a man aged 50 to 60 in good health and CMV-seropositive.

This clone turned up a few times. The CDR3: CASSQTDTSPEAFF. As DNA, the CDR3 is TGCGCCAGCAGCCAGACCGACACTTCCCCTGAAGCTTTCTTT. This sequence joins TRBV4-3 and TRBJ1-1; D gene unclear. The CDR3 consists of 14 residues. V was shortened by 3 bases and J by 6 bases, with 14 bases between the two germline ends. Per the germline V gene, CDR1 is LGHNA and CDR2 is YSLEER.

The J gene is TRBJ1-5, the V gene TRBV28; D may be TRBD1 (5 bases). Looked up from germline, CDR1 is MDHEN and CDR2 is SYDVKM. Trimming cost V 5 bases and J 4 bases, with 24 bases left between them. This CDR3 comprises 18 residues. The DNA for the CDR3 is TGTGCCAGCAGTCCACCACGTCGGGGGAACGGGAGAAATCAGCCCCAGCATTTT. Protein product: CASSPPRRGNGRNQPQHF.

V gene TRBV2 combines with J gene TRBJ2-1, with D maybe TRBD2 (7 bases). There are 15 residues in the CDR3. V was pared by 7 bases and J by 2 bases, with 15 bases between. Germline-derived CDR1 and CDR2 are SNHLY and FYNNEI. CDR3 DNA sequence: TGTGCCAGCATGGGTAGGGGGGGCCCCTACAATGAGCAGTTCTTC. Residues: CASMGRGGPYNEQFF. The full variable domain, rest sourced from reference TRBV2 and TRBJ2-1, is EPEVTQTPSHQVTQMGQEVILRCVPISNHLYFYWYRQILGQKVEFLVSFYNNEISEKSEIFDDQFSVERPDGSNFTLKIRSTKLEDSAMYFCASMGRGGPYNEQFFGPGTRLTVL.

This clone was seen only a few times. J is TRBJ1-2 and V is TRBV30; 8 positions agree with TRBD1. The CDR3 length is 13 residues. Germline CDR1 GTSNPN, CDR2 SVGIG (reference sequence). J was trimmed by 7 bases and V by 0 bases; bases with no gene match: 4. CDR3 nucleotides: TGTGCCTGGAGTGTTCAGGGGGCGCGTGGCTACACCTTC. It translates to CAWSVQGARGYTF.

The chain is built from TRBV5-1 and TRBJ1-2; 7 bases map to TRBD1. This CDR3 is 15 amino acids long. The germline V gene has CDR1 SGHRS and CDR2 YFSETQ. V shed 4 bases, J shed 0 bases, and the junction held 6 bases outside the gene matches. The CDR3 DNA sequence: TGCGCCAGCAGCCCGGGACAGCCATCTAACTATGGCTACACCTTC. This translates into CASSPGQPSNYGYTF.

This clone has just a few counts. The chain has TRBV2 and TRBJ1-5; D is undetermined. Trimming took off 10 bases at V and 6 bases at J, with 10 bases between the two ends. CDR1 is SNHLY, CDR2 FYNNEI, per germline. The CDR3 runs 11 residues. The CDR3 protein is CATGGSQPQHF. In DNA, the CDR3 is TGTGCCACGGGTGGGTCTCAGCCCCAGCATTTT.

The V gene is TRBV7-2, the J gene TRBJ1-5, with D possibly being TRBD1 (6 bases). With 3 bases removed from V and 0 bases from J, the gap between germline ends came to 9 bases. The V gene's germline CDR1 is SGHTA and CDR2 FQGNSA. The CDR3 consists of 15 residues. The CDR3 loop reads CASSLVGGSNQPQHF. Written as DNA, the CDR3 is TGTGCCAGCAGCTTGGTAGGGGGTAGCAATCAGCCCCAGCATTTT.

CDR3 bases: TGTGCCAGCAGACAACGCCCGGTGGGTAGCGGCAACAATGAGCAGTTCTTC. Translated: CASRQRPVGSGNNEQFF. The chain combines TRBV7-3 with TRBJ2-1; D may be TRBD2 (6 bases). CDR1 is SGHTA and CDR2 is FQGTGA in the germline V gene. The CDR3 extends over 17 amino acids. Trimming removed 6 bases at V and 5 bases at J, with 23 bases between.

DNA of the CDR3: TGTGCCAGTAGTGTAACAGTGAACACTGAAGCTTTCTTT. Amino acids: CASSVTVNTEAFF. V and J are TRBV19 and TRBJ1-1; D is ambiguous. The CDR3 loop spans 13 amino acids. Germline CDR1 and CDR2: LNHDA and SQIVND (reference sequence). Trimming pared 5 bases from V and 0 bases from J, leaving 7 bases between.

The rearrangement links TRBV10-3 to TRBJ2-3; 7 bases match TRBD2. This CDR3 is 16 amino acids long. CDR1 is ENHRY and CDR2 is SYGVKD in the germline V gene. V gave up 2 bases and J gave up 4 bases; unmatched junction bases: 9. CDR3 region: CAISEALGSGADTQYF. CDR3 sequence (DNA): TGTGCCATCAGTGAGGCCCTCGGAAGCGGGGCAGATACGCAGTATTTT.

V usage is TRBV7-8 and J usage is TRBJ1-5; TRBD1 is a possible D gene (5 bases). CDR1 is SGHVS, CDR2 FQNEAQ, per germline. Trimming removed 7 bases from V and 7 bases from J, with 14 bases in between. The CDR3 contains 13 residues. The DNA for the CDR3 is TGTGCCAGCAACCAGGGAAGTGGCCAGCCCCAGCATTTT. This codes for CASNQGSGQPQHF.

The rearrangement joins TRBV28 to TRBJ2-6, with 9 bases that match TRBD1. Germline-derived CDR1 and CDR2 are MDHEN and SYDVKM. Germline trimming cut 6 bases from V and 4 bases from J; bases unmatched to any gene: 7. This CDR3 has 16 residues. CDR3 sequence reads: CASRGTGPSGANVLTF. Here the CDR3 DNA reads TGTGCCAGCAGGGGGACAGGGCCCTCCGGGGCCAACGTCCTGACTTTC.

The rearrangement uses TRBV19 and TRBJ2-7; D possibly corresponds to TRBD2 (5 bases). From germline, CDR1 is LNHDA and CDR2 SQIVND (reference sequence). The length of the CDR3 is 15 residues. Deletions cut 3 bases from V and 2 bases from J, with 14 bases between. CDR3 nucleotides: TGTGCCAGTAGTATTACGTTGGACGGGACCTACGAGCAGTACTTC. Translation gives CASSITLDGTYEQYF.

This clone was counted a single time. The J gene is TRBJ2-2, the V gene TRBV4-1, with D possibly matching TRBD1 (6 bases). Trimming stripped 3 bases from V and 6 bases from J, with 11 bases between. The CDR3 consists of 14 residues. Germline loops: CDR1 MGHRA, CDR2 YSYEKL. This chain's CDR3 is CASSQEAGAGELFF. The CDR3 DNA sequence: TGCGCCAGCAGCCAGGAAGCAGGGGCCGGGGAGCTGTTTTTT.

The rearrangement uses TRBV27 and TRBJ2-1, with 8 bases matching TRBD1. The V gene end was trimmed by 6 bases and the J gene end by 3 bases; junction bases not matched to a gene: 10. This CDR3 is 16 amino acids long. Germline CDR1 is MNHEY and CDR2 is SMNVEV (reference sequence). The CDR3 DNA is TGTGCCAGCAGGGACAGGGATGTGTCCGGCTACAATGAGCAGTTCTTC. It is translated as CASRDRDVSGYNEQFF.

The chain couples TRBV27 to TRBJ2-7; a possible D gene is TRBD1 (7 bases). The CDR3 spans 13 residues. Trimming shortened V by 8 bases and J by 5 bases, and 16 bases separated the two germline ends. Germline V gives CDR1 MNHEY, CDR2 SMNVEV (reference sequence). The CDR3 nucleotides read TGTGCCAGCCAGGGACAGCTAGCGCACGAGCAGTACTTC. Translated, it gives CASQGQLAHEQYF.

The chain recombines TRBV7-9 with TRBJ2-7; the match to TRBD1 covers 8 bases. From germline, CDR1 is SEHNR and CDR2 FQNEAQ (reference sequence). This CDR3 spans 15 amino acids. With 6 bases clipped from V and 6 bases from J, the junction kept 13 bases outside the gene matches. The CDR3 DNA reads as TGTGCCAGCAGGGAACCCGGGACAGGCTCTCTCGAGCAGTACTTC. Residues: CASREPGTGSLEQYF.

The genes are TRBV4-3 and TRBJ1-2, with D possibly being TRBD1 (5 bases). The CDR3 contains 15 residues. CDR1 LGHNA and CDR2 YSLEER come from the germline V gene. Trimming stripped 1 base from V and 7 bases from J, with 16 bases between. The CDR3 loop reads CASSQVWGEDFGYTF. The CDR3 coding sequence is TGCGCCAGCAGCCAAGTGTGGGGGGAGGATTTTGGCTACACCTTC.

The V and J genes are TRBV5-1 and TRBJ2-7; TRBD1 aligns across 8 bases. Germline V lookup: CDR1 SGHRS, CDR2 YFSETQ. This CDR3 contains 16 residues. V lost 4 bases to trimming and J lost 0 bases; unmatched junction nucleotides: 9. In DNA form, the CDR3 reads TGCGCCAGCAGCAAGGCCGGGACAGGAATCTCCTACGAGCAGTACTTC. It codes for CASSKAGTGISYEQYF.

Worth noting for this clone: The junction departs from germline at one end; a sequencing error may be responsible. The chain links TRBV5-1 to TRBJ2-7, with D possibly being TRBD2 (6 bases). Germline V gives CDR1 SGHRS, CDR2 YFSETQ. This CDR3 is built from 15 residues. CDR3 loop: CASGLTAGPAGEQYF. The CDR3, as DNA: TGCGCCAGCGGCTTGACGGCAGGGCCCGCGGGGGAGCAGTACTTC.

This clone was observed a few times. Here the CDR3 reads CASSIVGSSGRGVQFF. The CDR3 DNA reads TGTGCCAGTAGTATAGTCGGGTCTAGCGGGAGAGGAGTGCAGTTCTTC. J is TRBJ2-1 and V is TRBV19; 10 nucleotides line up with TRBD2. The CDR3 spans 16 residues. V gave up 1 base and J gave up 12 bases; unmatched junction bases: 12. CDR1 is LNHDA and CDR2 is SQIVND in the germline V gene (reference sequence).

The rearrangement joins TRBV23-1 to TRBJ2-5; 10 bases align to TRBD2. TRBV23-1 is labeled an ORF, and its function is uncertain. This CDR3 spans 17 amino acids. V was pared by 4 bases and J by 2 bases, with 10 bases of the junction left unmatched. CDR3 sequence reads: CASSPLLAGGLQETQYF. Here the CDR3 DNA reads TGCGCCAGCAGTCCTCTATTAGCGGGGGGACTTCAAGAGACCCAGTACTTC.

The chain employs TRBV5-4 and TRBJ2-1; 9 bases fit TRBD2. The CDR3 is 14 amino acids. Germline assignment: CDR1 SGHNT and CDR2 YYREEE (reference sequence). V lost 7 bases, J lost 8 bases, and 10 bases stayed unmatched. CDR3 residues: CASGPSGTGDEQFF. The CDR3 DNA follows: TGTGCCAGCGGCCCTAGCGGGACGGGCGATGAGCAGTTCTTC.

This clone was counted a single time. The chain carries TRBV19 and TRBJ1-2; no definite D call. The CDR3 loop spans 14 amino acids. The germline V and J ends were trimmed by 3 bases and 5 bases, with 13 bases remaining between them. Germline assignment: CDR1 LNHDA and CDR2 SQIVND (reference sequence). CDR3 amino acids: CASSIARIGYGYTF. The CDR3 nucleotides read TGTGCCAGTAGTATTGCACGAATCGGGTATGGCTACACCTTC. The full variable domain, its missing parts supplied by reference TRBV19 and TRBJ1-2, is DGGITQSPKYLFRKEGQNVTLSCEQNLNHDAMYWYRQDPGQGLRLIYYSQIVNDFQKGDIAEGYSVSREKKESFPLTVTSAQKNPTAFYLCASSIARIGYGYTFGSGTRLTVV.

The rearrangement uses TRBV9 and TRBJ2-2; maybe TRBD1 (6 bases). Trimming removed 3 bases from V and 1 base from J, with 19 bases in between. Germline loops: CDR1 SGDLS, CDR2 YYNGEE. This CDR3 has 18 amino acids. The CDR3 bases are TGTGCCAGCAGCGACCGGACAGCCTCCTTCCTGAACACCGGGGAGCTGTTTTTT. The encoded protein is CASSDRTASFLNTGELFF.

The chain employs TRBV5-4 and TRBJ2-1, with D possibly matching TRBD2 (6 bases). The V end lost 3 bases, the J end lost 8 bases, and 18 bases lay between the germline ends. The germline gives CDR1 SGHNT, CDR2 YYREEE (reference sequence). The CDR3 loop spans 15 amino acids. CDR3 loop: CASSSMAVGSHEQFF. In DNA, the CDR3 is TGTGCCAGCAGCTCCATGGCTGTCGGGAGTCATGAGCAGTTCTTC.

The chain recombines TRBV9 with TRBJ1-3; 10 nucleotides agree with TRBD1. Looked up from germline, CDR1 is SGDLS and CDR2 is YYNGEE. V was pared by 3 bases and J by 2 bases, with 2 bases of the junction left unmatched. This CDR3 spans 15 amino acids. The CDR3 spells CASSAGTGAGNTIYF. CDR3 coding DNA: TGTGCCAGCAGCGCGGGGACAGGGGCTGGAAACACCATATATTTT.

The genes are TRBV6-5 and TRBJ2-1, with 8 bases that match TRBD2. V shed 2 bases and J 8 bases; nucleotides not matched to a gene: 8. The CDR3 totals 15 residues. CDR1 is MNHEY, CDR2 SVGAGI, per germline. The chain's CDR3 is CASSYPTSGGYEQFF. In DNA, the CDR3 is TGTGCCAGCAGTTACCCCACGAGCGGGGGTTATGAGCAGTTCTTC.

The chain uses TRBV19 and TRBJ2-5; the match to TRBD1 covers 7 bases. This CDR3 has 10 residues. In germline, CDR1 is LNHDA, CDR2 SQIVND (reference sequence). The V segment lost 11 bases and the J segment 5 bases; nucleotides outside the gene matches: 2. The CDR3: CALGGETQYF. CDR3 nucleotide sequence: TGTGCCCTAGGGGGCGAGACCCAGTACTTC. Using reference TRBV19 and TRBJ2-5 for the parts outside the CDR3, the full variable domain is DGGITQSPKYLFRKEGQNVTLSCEQNLNHDAMYWYRQDPGQGLRLIYYSQIVNDFQKGDIAEGYSVSREKKESFPLTVTSAQKNPTAFYLCALGGETQYFGPGTRLLVL.

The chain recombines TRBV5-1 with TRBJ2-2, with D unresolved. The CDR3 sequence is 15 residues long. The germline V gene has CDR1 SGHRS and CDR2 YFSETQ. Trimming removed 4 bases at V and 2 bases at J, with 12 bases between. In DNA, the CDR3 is TGCGCCAGCAGCAGAGATACGGTCAACACCGGGGAGCTGTTTTTT. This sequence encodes CASSRDTVNTGELFF.

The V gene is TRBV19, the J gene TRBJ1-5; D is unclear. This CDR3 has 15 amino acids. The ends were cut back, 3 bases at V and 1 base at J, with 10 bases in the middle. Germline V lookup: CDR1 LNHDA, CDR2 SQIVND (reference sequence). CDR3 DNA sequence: TGTGCCAGTAGTATGGGCGTCGTGAGCAATCAGCCCCAGCATTTT. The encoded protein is CASSMGVVSNQPQHF.